Following are 21 T cell receptor beta chains from one sample sequenced in a study of CD4 and CD8 cells across lung adenocarcinoma regions. TCRdb re-called the PCR reads through MiXCR, storing one row per CDR3 protein. The sample has roughly 20,000 distinct CDR3 sequences, less than 65% seen once. Sequenced: CD8+ T cells from the center of a lung tumor. The receptors were sampled from a female donor with lung adenocarcinoma. The CD4 and CD8 labels of this study may be unreliable.

The chain employs TRBV10-2 and TRBJ2-5; D gene ambiguous. Near its end, the DNA agrees better with TRBJ2-7, so the J call may be wrong. The CDR3 contains 15 residues. The germline gives CDR1 WSHSY, CDR2 SAAADI. In nucleotides, the CDR3 is TGCGCCAGCAGCGAGGCTACGGCCACGTCCTACGAGCAGTACTTC. Residues: CASSEATATSYEQYF.

The rearrangement links TRBV6-5 to TRBJ2-1; D not certain. The J call may be wrong; the DNA end is better matched by TRBJ2-5. The CDR3 spans 13 residues. Germline CDR1 and CDR2: MNHEY and SVGAGI. CDR3 loop: CASSYDTLETQYF. Here the CDR3 DNA reads TGTGCCAGCAGTTACGACACTCTCGAGACCCAGTACTTC.

The rearrangement uses TRBV4-1 and TRBJ2-1, with 10 bases identical to TRBD2. The tail of the sequence fits TRBJ2-5 better, so the J call may be wrong. Germline CDR1 reads MGHRA; CDR2 reads YSYEKL. The CDR3 is 15 amino acids. The CDR3 here is CASSHERGGRWTQYF. The DNA for the CDR3 is TGCGCCAGCAGCCACGAGCGGGGGGGCCGTTGGACCCAGTACTTC.

Only a few counts were recorded for this clonotype. The chain is built from TRBV12-3 or TRBV12-4 and TRBJ1-1; D remains unclear. V lost 3 bases, J lost 4 bases, and 6 bases lay in between. CDR3 length: 12 residues. CDR3 in amino acids: CASSFHLTEAFF. DNA for the CDR3: TGTGCCAGCAGTTTTCATCTCACTGAAGCTTTCTTT.

This sequence joins TRBV6-5 and TRBJ2-3; tentative D call: TRBD1 (5 bases). The J call may be faulty, since TRBJ2-5 better matches the DNA end. This CDR3 spans 13 amino acids. CDR1 is MNHEY, CDR2 SVGAGI, per germline. CDR3 sequence: CASSYGARETQYF. CDR3 in DNA: TGTGCCAGCAGTTACGGGGCTCGGGAGACCCAGTACTTC.

The V and J genes are TRBV7-2 and TRBJ2-5, with TRBD2 identical over 10 bases. The J call is doubtful: the DNA matches TRBJ2-7 better. This CDR3 contains 16 residues. Germline V gene lookup returns CDR1 SGHTA and CDR2 FQGNSA. CDR3 residues: CASSFGLAEAAYEQYF. CDR3 bases: TGTGCCAGCAGCTTTGGACTAGCGGAGGCAGCCTACGAGCAGTACTTC.

The V and J genes are TRBV4-1 and TRBJ1-2; TRBD1 matches 10 bases. V lost 3 bases to trimming and J lost 4 bases; unmatched junction nucleotides: 11. Germline CDR1 reads MGHRA; CDR2 reads YSYEKL. This CDR3 is 17 amino acids long. Written as DNA, the CDR3 is TGCGCCAGCAGCCAGGGACAGGGGACGCCGTTAGGCTATGGCTACACCTTC. It encodes CASSQGQGTPLGYGYTF.

This clonotype was counted between two and nine times. This rearrangement joins TRBV4-1 to TRBJ2-7, with 11 bases identical to TRBD2. The CDR3 is 17 amino acids. Germline trimming cut 4 bases from V and 2 bases from J; bases unmatched to any gene: 10. CDR1 and CDR2 (germline): MGHRA, YSYEKL. CDR3 sequence reads: CASSRDYLAGGAYEQYF. The CDR3 region has the DNA TGCGCCAGCAGCCGCGACTACCTAGCGGGAGGTGCCTACGAGCAGTACTTC.

This clonotype showed up many times. The V gene is TRBV6-1, the J gene TRBJ2-3; D perhaps matches TRBD2 (6 bases). The CDR3 loop spans 14 amino acids. Trimming stripped 5 bases from V and 1 base from J, with 10 bases between. Germline V lookup: CDR1 MNHNS, CDR2 SASEGT. The CDR3 region has the DNA TGTGCCAGCAGTCAAGGAGGGGGCACAGATACGCAGTATTTT. Translating gives CASSQGGGTDTQYF.

As concerns this clonotype: Sequence at one end of the junction differs from germline and may be a read error. The chain employs TRBV27 and TRBJ2-3; D gene ambiguous. The CDR3 spans 11 residues. The V gene's germline CDR1 is MNHEY and CDR2 SMNVEV (reference sequence). CDR3 region: CALGAPNTQYF. Here the CDR3 DNA reads TGTGCCCTGGGTGCCCCAAACACGCAGTACTTT.

J is TRBJ2-1 and V is TRBV4-1; no reliable D call. Germline V gene lookup returns CDR1 MGHRA and CDR2 YSYEKL. The V end lost 0 bases, the J end lost 9 bases, and 15 bases lay between the germline ends. The CDR3 spans 15 residues. CDR3 bases: TGCGCCAGCAGCCAAGACCGTCCCCAGCGCGTTGAGCAGTTCTTC. Its protein is CASSQDRPQRVEQFF.

This chain links TRBV7-8 with TRBJ1-1; 10 nucleotides match TRBD1. Trimming at V came to 8 bases and at J to 1 base, leaving 10 bases not matched to a gene. Germline CDR1 is SGHVS and CDR2 is FQNEAQ. The CDR3 has 16 amino acids. CDR3: CASLLRDRGSNTEAFF. CDR3 bases: TGTGCCAGCTTACTCCGGGACAGGGGCTCGAACACTGAAGCTTTCTTT.

A word on this clonotype: Germline is not matched at one junction end, which may reflect a read error. This chain joins TRBV10-1 and TRBJ2-4; D possibly matches TRBD1 or TRBD2 (6 bases each). Germline CDR1 is WNHNN and CDR2 is SYGVQD (reference sequence). CDR3 length equals 13 residues. CDR3 sequence: CVRGLYDTDTQYF. The DNA for the CDR3 is TGCGTCAGGGGACTCTATGACACAGACACGCAGTATTTC.

This clonotype showed up many times. V and J are TRBV4-1 and TRBJ2-3; TRBD2 matches at 7 bases. V shed 3 bases and J 7 bases; nucleotides not matched to a gene: 16. Germline lookup yields CDR1 MGHRA and CDR2 YSYEKL. The CDR3 extends over 17 amino acids. CDR3 DNA: TGCGCCAGCAGCCAGGAACCCAGCGGGAAAGGCGCGAATACGCAGTATTTT. This translates into CASSQEPSGKGANTQYF.

The CDR3 reads CASRKDWRDTQYF. As DNA, the CDR3 is TGTGCCAGCAGAAAAGACTGGCGGGATACGCAGTATTTT. The rearrangement links TRBV6-1 to TRBJ2-3, with unresolved D. Looked up from germline, CDR1 is MNHNS and CDR2 is SASEGT. Trimming stripped 6 bases from V and 6 bases from J, with 13 bases between. The CDR3 is made up of 13 amino acids.

This clonotype appeared a few times. The chain joins TRBV6-1 to TRBJ2-3, with D possibly matching TRBD1 (5 bases). The length of the CDR3 is 12 residues. V lost 4 bases and J lost 6, with 8 bases in between. CDR1 is MNHNS, CDR2 SASEGT, per germline. The CDR3 region is CASSVKGDTQYF. DNA of the CDR3: TGTGCCAGCAGTGTGAAGGGGGATACGCAGTATTTT.

On this clonotype itself: At one of its ends the junction is not consistent with the germline gene, which may arise from a read error. The chain combines TRBV27 with TRBJ2-5; D gene ambiguous. This CDR3 is 11 amino acids long. Germline-derived CDR1 and CDR2 are MNHEY and SMNVEV (reference sequence). The CDR3 DNA is TGTGGCAGCCGTGACCCAGAGACCCAGTACTTC. Translation gives CGSRDPETQYF.

The V and J genes are TRBV6-1 and TRBJ2-4; perhaps TRBD2 as D (6 bases). Per the germline V gene, CDR1 is MNHNS and CDR2 is SASEGT. The CDR3 has 13 residues. V shed 8 bases and J shed 13 bases, with 21 bases lying between them. CDR3 bases: TGTGCCAGCGGGGACTGGGGGGATGAGACGCAGTACTTC. Encoded protein: CASGDWGDETQYF.

With respect to this clonotype: One end of the junction is discordant with germline, which a read error may explain. The chain carries TRBV7-2 and TRBJ2-3; 8 positions match TRBD2. Germline assignment: CDR1 SGHTA and CDR2 FQGNSA. This CDR3 is built from 14 residues. CDR3 bases: TGTGCGGGCAGCGGGGGAGGGGCCATAGATACCCAGTATTTC. Protein product: CAGSGGGAIDTQYF.

In its sample, this clonotype is medium-sized. The chain uses TRBV27 and TRBJ2-6, with D hard to call. V lost 2 bases, J lost 1 base, and 12 bases lay in between. The CDR3 runs 17 residues. Per germline, CDR1 MNHEY and CDR2 SMNVEV (reference sequence). The DNA of the CDR3 is TGTGCCAGCAGTTTAAATAGGGATCGGTCTGGGGCCAACGTCCTGACTTTC. Translation: CASSLNRDRSGANVLTF.

This clonotype has just a few counts. V is TRBV6-1 and J is TRBJ2-5, with D possibly being TRBD1 (6 bases). The J call may not be correct, given that the DNA end is closer to TRBJ2-7. This CDR3 comprises 15 residues. The germline V gene has CDR1 MNHNS and CDR2 SASEGT. The CDR3, as DNA: TGTGCCAGCGCAGACGATATAGGGGGTCCCCACGAGCAGTACTTC. Residues: CASADDIGGPHEQYF.